A selection of T cell receptor beta chains follows, all from one sample in a study of blood T cells in healthy people across ages. TCRdb re-called the 5' RACE reads through MiXCR, storing one row per CDR3 protein. The repertoire holds 1.8 million or so distinct CDR3 sequences, with roughly 43% as singletons. Material: blood. The receptors were sampled from a human donor in good health. Both conserved end residues are part of each CDR3. D genes are given only for firm matches. Expanded clones are given a class, and other clones once, few, many or no size at all.

j_gene: TRBJ2-1; d_gene: NA; v_gene: TRBV7-9; len: 12; abundance: few; CDR3nt: TGTGCCAGCAGCCCTCTAGCGAATGAGCGGTTCTTC; CDR3aa: CASSPLANERFF
j_gene: TRBJ1-2; d_gene: NA; v_gene: TRBV7-2; len: 15; abundance: NA; CDR3nt: TGTGCCAGCAGCTTAGTAGGGGTTACTAACTATGGCTACACCTTC; CDR3aa: CASSLVGVTNYGYTF
j_gene: TRBJ2-3; d_gene: NA; v_gene: TRBV5-6; len: 16; abundance: NA; CDR3nt: TGTGCCAGCAGCCCCGGACCCGACCCTAGCACAGATACGCAGTATTTT; CDR3aa: CASSPGPDPSTDTQYF
j_gene: TRBJ1-2; d_gene: NA; v_gene: TRBV28; len: 14; abundance: few; CDR3nt: TGTGCCAGCAGTACACCCGGGCAGGGATATGGCTACACCTTC; CDR3aa: CASSTPGQGYGYTF
j_gene: TRBJ2-3; d_gene: NA; v_gene: TRBV7-2; len: 16; abundance: few; CDR3nt: TGTGCCAGCAGCCCCCTGGGCCGTACCAGCACAGATACGCAGTATTTT; CDR3aa: CASSPLGRTSTDTQYF
j_gene: TRBJ2-5; d_gene: TRBD1; v_gene: TRBV29-1; len: 14; abundance: few; CDR3nt: TGCAGCGCCTCACCCGGACAGGGATATGAGACCCAGTACTTC; CDR3aa: CSASPGQGYETQYF
j_gene: TRBJ1-1; d_gene: NA; v_gene: TRBV14; len: 15; abundance: NA; CDR3nt: TGTGCCAGCAGCCATGACAGTTTACCGAACACTGAAGCTTTCTTT; CDR3aa: CASSHDSLPNTEAFF
j_gene: TRBJ2-3; d_gene: TRBD2; v_gene: TRBV20-1; len: 13; abundance: NA; CDR3nt: TGCAGTGCGGAGTGGCGGGGGGGTGATACGCAGTATTTT; CDR3aa: CSAEWRGGDTQYF
j_gene: TRBJ1-2; d_gene: NA; v_gene: TRBV20-1; len: 11; abundance: NA; CDR3nt: TGCAGTGCTCAAGGGGGGGGAGGCTACACCTTC; CDR3aa: CSAQGGGGYTF
j_gene: TRBJ2-5; d_gene: TRBD1; v_gene: TRBV7-2; len: 15; abundance: NA; CDR3nt: TGTGCCAGCAGCTTCGGGCGTAGGGGGCCGGAGACCCAGTACTTT; CDR3aa: CASSFGRRGPETQYF
j_gene: TRBJ2-3; d_gene: NA; v_gene: TRBV11-2; len: 16; abundance: NA; CDR3nt: TGTGCCAGCAGCCCACAGTTTGGGACTAGCACAGATACGCAGTATTTT; CDR3aa: CASSPQFGTSTDTQYF
j_gene: TRBJ1-2; d_gene: NA; v_gene: TRBV5-1; len: 13; abundance: NA; CDR3nt: TGCGCCAGCAGCTCTGACGGACAGAATGGCTACACCTTC; CDR3aa: CASSSDGQNGYTF
j_gene: TRBJ2-3; d_gene: NA; v_gene: TRBV3-1; len: 14; abundance: NA; CDR3nt: TGTGCCAGCAGCCACGAATCCGGGACACGGACGCAGTATTTT; CDR3aa: CASSHESGTRTQYF
j_gene: TRBJ1-5; d_gene: NA; v_gene: TRBV12-3/TRBV12-4; len: 14; abundance: many; CDR3nt: TGTGCCAGCAGTTCGCACGGGGGCGGGCAGCCCCAGCATTTT; CDR3aa: CASSSHGGGQPQHF
j_gene: TRBJ1-2; d_gene: TRBD1; v_gene: TRBV7-8; len: 18; abundance: few; CDR3nt: TGTGCCAGCAGCTTAGTGAGACAGGGGATCGCCCTTGGCTATGGCCACACCTTC; CDR3aa: CASSLVRQGIALGYGHTF
j_gene: TRBJ1-1; d_gene: NA; v_gene: TRBV27; len: 16; abundance: NA; CDR3nt: TGTGCCAGCAGTCCAAATCCCAAGGGCCGGGGTACTGAAGCTTTCTTT; CDR3aa: CASSPNPKGRGTEAFF
j_gene: TRBJ1-5; d_gene: TRBD1; v_gene: TRBV28; len: 13; abundance: NA; CDR3nt: TGTGCCAGCAGACAGGGGGGCAATCAGCCCCAGCATTTT; CDR3aa: CASRQGGNQPQHF
j_gene: TRBJ2-3; d_gene: NA; v_gene: TRBV15; len: 13; abundance: NA; CDR3nt: TGTGCCACCAGCAGACGTCAGGAAGATACGCAGTATTTT; CDR3aa: CATSRRQEDTQYF
j_gene: TRBJ2-1; d_gene: NA; v_gene: TRBV12-3/TRBV12-4; len: 16; abundance: NA; CDR3nt: TGTGCCAGCAGTTTCAGGCTGAGGGTGATGCGGGGTGAGCAGTTCTTC; CDR3aa: CASSFRLRVMRGEQFF
j_gene: TRBJ1-1; d_gene: NA; v_gene: TRBV2; len: 14; abundance: NA; CDR3nt: TGTGCCAGCAGTGGAGCCGTAATGAACACTGAAGCTTTCTTT; CDR3aa: CASSGAVMNTEAFF
j_gene: TRBJ2-2; d_gene: NA; v_gene: TRBV5-6; len: 16; abundance: once; CDR3nt: TGTGCCAGCAGCTTGGTTGGGGGTTCGAGCACCGGGGAGCTGTTTTTT; CDR3aa: CASSLVGGSSTGELFF
j_gene: TRBJ1-1; d_gene: NA; v_gene: TRBV20-1; len: 12; abundance: few; CDR3nt: TGCAGTGCTACACAGTTGGGCACTGAAGCTTTCTTT; CDR3aa: CSATQLGTEAFF
j_gene: TRBJ1-2; d_gene: TRBD1; v_gene: TRBV2; len: 14; abundance: NA; CDR3nt: TGTGCCAGCACCCTTGACAGGGTAGGGGCTGGCTACACCTTC; CDR3aa: CASTLDRVGAGYTF
j_gene: TRBJ1-3; d_gene: NA; v_gene: TRBV4-3; len: 14; abundance: NA; CDR3nt: TGCGCCAGCAGCCACGGGACCCATGGAAACACCATATATTTT; CDR3aa: CASSHGTHGNTIYF
j_gene: TRBJ2-7; d_gene: NA; v_gene: TRBV6-2/TRBV6-3; len: 13; abundance: NA; CDR3nt: TGTGCCAGCAGGGACGGACCCTCCTACGAGCAGTACTTC; CDR3aa: CASRDGPSYEQYF
j_gene: TRBJ1-2; d_gene: TRBD1; v_gene: TRBV4-2; len: 15; abundance: NA; CDR3nt: TGTGCCAGCAGCCAAGATCTGAGGGGACAGGGTGGCTACACCTTC; CDR3aa: CASSQDLRGQGGYTF
j_gene: TRBJ1-2; d_gene: NA; v_gene: TRBV5-1; len: 16; abundance: few; CDR3nt: TGCGCCAGCAGCACCTCCACCGGGACACTGATCACGGGCTACACCTTC; CDR3aa: CASSTSTGTLITGYTF
j_gene: TRBJ2-7; d_gene: NA; v_gene: TRBV7-9; len: 13; abundance: NA; CDR3nt: TGTGCCAGCAGCTCTTACAGGGATGGCGAGCAGTACTTC; CDR3aa: CASSSYRDGEQYF
j_gene: TRBJ2-6; d_gene: TRBD1; v_gene: TRBV6-2/TRBV6-3; len: 16; abundance: NA; CDR3nt: TGTGCCAGCAGTACAGGGGCCGGGTCTGGGGCCAACGTCCTGACTTTC; CDR3aa: CASSTGAGSGANVLTF
j_gene: TRBJ2-7; d_gene: NA; v_gene: TRBV7-6; len: 13; abundance: NA; CDR3nt: TGTGCCAGCAGCTCGTACGCGACCTACGAGCAGTACTTC; CDR3aa: CASSSYATYEQYF
j_gene: TRBJ2-1; d_gene: TRBD1; v_gene: TRBV11-3; len: 19; abundance: NA; CDR3nt: TGTGCCAGCAGCTTCCCCGGTGGACAGGGGTTATTGTCCTACAATGAGCAGTTCTTC; CDR3aa: CASSFPGGQGLLSYNEQFF
j_gene: TRBJ1-1; d_gene: NA; v_gene: TRBV29-1; len: 13; abundance: few; CDR3nt: TGCAGCGAGCGCGGGACAATGAACACTGAAGCTTTCTTT; CDR3aa: CSERGTMNTEAFF
j_gene: TRBJ2-7; d_gene: NA; v_gene: TRBV29-1; len: 14; abundance: NA; CDR3nt: TGCAGCGCCCGCCAGATTCCCTCCTACAATGAGCAGTACTTC; CDR3aa: CSARQIPSYNEQYF
j_gene: TRBJ1-2; d_gene: NA; v_gene: TRBV4-3; len: 14; abundance: few; CDR3nt: TGCGCCAGCAGCCGGCTAACAGATAACTATGGCTACACCTTC; CDR3aa: CASSRLTDNYGYTF
j_gene: TRBJ2-1; d_gene: TRBD1; v_gene: TRBV7-9; len: 16; abundance: NA; CDR3nt: TGTGCCAGCAGCTTAATCGGGACAGGGGAAAACAATGAGCAGTTCTTC; CDR3aa: CASSLIGTGENNEQFF
j_gene: TRBJ1-5; d_gene: NA; v_gene: TRBV6-2/TRBV6-3; len: 14; abundance: NA; CDR3nt: TGTGCCAGCAGTTACGGGACTAGCAATCAGCCCCAGCATTTT; CDR3aa: CASSYGTSNQPQHF
j_gene: TRBJ2-1; d_gene: NA; v_gene: TRBV3-1; len: 15; abundance: few; CDR3nt: TGTGCCAGCAGCCTCCGAAAGGGCCGCTACAATGAGCAGTTCTTC; CDR3aa: CASSLRKGRYNEQFF
j_gene: TRBJ2-7; d_gene: NA; v_gene: TRBV10-3; len: 15; abundance: few; CDR3nt: TGTGCCATCAGTGATTTCGCGGGTGAGGCCTACGAGCAGTACTTC; CDR3aa: CAISDFAGEAYEQYF
j_gene: TRBJ1-2; d_gene: NA; v_gene: TRBV7-9; len: 12; abundance: few; CDR3nt: TGTGCCAGCAGCTTCCGCGAGGGCGGCTACACCTTC; CDR3aa: CASSFREGGYTF
j_gene: TRBJ1-2; d_gene: TRBD1; v_gene: TRBV7-2; len: 15; abundance: few; CDR3nt: TGTGCCAGCAGCGAACGGACAGGGGCATGGGGTGGCTACACCTTC; CDR3aa: CASSERTGAWGGYTF
j_gene: TRBJ2-3; d_gene: TRBD2; v_gene: TRBV4-3; len: 17; abundance: NA; CDR3nt: TGCGCCAGCAGCCCCAGTACCAGCGGGGGGATCACAGATACGCAGTATTTT; CDR3aa: CASSPSTSGGITDTQYF